Sequencing of this T cell receptor (beta chain) was carried out in a study of human T cells and chemical hapten exposure. For the study at large: The study traced per-sample TCR yield variation mainly to small differences in pooled library volumes.

This clonotype turned up a few times. Noted time point: healthy volunteer bleed at 2 weeks. Unfractionated whole blood served as the source for total RNA extraction. Between the trimmed V and J ends, which lost 6 bases and 7 bases, there was a span of 18 bases. CDR1 and CDR2 from the germline V gene are MNHEY and SVGAGI. There are 14 residues in the CDR3. TCRdb called the RACE reads again in MiXCR, with one record for every CDR3 protein. The sample has about 93,000 distinct CDR3 sequences, 8.5% to 9% seen once. The sample taken for sequencing was whole blood. The clonotype comes from a female donor in good health. Some clones in this sample may be carry-over from other donors' samples. The genes are TRBV6-5 and TRBJ1-1; D remains unclear. As DNA, the CDR3 is TGTGCCAGCAGGAACGACATCTGGGCGCGTGAAGCTTTCTTT. Translated, it gives CASRNDIWAREAFF.